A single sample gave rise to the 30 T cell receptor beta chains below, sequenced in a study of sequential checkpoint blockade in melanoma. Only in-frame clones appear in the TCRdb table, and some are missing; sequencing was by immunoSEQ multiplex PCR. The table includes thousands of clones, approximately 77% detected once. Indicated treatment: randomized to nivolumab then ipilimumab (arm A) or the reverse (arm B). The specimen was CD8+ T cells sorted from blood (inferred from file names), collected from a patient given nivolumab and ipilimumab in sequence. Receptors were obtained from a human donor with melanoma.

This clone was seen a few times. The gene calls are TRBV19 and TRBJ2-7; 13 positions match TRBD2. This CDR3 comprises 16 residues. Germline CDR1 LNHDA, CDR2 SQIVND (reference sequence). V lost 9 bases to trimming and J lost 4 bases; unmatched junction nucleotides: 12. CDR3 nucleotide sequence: TGTGCCAGCAGCTCCGCCGAGGGACTAGCGGGATACGAGCAGTACTTC. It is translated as CASSSAEGLAGYEQYF.

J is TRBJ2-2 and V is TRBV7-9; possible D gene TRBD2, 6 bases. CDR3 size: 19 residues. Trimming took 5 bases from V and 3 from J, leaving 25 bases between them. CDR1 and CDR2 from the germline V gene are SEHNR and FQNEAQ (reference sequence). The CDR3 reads CASSQLGRVGGDHTGELFF. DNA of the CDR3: TGTGCCAGCAGCCAACTCGGACGTGTAGGCGGGGATCACACCGGGGAGCTGTTTTTT.

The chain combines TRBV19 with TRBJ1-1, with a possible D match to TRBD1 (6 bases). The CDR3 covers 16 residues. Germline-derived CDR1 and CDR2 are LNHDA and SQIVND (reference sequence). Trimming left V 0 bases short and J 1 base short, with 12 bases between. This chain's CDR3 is CASSIDGLQGNTEAFF. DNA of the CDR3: TGTGCCAGTAGTATAGATGGGTTACAGGGGAACACTGAAGCTTTCTTT.

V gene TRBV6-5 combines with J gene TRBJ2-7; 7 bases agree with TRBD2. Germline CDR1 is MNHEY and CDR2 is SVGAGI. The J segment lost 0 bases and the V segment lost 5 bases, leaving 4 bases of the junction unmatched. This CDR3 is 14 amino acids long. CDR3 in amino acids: CASSVSGTSYEQYF. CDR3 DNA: TGTGCCAGCAGTGTCAGCGGGACCTCCTACGAGCAGTACTTC.

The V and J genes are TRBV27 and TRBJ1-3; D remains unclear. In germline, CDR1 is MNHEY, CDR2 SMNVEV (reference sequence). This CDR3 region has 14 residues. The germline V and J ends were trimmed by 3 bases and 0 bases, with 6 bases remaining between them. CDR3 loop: CASSLGGSGNTIYF. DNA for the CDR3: TGTGCCAGCAGTTTGGGAGGCTCTGGAAACACCATATATTTT.

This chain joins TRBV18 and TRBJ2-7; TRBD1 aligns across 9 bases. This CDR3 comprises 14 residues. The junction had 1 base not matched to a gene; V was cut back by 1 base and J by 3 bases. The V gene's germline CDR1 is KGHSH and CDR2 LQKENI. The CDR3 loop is CASSPRDRVYEQYF. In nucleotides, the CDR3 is TGTGCCAGCTCACCACGGGACAGGGTCTACGAGCAGTACTTC.

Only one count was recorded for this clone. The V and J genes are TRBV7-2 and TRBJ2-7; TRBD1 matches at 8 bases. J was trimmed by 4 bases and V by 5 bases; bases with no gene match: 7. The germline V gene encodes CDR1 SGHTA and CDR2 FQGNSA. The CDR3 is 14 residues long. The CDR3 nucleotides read TGTGCCAGCAGCCCGGACAGGGACGAATACGAGCAGTACTTC. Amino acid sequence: CASSPDRDEYEQYF.

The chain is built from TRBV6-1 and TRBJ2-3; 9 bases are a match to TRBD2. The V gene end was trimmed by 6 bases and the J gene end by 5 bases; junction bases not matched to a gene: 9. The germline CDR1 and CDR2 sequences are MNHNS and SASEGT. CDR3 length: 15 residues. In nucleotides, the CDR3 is TGTGCCAGCAGATTGCTAGCGGGACTCGAAGATACGCAGTATTTT. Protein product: CASRLLAGLEDTQYF.

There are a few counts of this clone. CDR3 residues: CASSQGTTGANVLTF. In DNA, the CDR3 is TGTGCCAGCAGCCAAGGGACAACTGGGGCCAACGTCCTGACTTTC. This chain connects TRBV4-2 to TRBJ2-6; possible D gene TRBD1, 5 bases. This CDR3 is 15 amino acids long. With 1 base removed from V and 2 bases from J, the gap between germline ends came to 6 bases. Germline assignment: CDR1 LGHNA and CDR2 YNFKEQ.

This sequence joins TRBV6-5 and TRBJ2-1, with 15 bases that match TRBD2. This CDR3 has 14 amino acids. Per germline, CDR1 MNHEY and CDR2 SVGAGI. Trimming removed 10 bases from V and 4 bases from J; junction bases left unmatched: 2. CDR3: CATGTSGGYNEQFF. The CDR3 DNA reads TGTGCCACGGGGACTAGCGGGGGGTACAATGAGCAGTTCTTC.

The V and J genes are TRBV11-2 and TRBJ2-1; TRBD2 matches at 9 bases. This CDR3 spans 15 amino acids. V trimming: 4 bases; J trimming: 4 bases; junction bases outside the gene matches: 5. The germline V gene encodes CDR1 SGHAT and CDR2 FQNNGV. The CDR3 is CASSYLAGAYNEQFF. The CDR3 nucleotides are TGTGCCAGCAGCTACTTAGCGGGGGCGTACAATGAGCAGTTCTTC.

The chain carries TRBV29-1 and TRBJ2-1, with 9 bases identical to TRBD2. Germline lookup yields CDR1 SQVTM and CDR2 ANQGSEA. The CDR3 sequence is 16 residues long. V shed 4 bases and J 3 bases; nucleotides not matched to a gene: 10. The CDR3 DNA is TGCAGCGTTGTTTCTAGCGGGACCCTTTTCTACAATGAGCAGTTCTTC. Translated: CSVVSSGTLFYNEQFF.

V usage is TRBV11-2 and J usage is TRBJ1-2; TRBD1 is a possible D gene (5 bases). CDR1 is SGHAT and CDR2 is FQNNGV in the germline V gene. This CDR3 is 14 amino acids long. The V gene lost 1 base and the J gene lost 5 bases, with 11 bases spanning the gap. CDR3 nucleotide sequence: TGTGCCAGCAGCTTAGTTCAAGGGGCGTATGGCTACACCTTC. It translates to CASSLVQGAYGYTF.

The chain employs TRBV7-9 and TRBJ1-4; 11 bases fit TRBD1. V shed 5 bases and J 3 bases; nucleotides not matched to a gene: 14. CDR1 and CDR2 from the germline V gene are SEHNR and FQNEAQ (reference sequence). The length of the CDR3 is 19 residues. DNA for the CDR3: TGTGCCAGCAGCCCGCCTACTGGACAGGGGGCGATAGCTAATGAAAAACTGTTTTTT. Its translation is CASSPPTGQGAIANEKLFF.

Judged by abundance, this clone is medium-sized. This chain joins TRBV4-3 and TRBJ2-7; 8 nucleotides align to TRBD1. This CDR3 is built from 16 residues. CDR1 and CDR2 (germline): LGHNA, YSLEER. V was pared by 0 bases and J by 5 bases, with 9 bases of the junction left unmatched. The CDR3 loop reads CASSQDFGQGGHEQYF. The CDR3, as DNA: TGCGCCAGCAGCCAAGACTTCGGACAGGGAGGCCACGAGCAGTACTTC.

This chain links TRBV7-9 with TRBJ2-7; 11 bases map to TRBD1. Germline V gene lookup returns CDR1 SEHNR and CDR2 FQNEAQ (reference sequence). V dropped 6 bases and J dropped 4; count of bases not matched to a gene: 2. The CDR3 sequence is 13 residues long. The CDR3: CASRGQGVYEQYF. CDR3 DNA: TGTGCCAGCAGGGGACAGGGGGTATACGAGCAGTACTTC.

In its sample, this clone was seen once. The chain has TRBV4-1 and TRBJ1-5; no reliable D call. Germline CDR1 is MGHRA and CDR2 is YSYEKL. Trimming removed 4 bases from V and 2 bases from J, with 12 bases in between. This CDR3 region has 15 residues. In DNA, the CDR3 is TGCGCCAGCAGCCCCCAGGAAACGGGCAATCAGCCCCAGCATTTT. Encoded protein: CASSPQETGNQPQHF.

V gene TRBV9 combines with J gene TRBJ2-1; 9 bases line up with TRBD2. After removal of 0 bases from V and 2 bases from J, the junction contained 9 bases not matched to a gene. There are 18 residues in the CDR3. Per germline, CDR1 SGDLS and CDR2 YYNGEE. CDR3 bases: TGTGCCAGCAGCGTAGGAGGGAGACTAGCGGCAACCTACAATGAGCAGTTCTTC. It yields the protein CASSVGGRLAATYNEQFF.

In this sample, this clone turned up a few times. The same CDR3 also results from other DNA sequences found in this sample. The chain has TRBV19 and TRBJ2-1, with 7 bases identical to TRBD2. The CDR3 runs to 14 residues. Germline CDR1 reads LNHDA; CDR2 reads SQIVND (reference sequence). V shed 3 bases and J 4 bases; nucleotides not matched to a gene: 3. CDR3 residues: CASSMGGDYNEQFF. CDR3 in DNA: TGTGCCAGTAGTATGGGGGGGGATTACAATGAGCAGTTCTTC.

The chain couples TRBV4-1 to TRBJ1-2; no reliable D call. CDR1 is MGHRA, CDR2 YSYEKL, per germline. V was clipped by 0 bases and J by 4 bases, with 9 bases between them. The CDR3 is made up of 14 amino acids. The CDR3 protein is CASSQENIGYGYTF. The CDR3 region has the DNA TGCGCCAGCAGCCAAGAAAATATCGGCTATGGCTACACCTTC.

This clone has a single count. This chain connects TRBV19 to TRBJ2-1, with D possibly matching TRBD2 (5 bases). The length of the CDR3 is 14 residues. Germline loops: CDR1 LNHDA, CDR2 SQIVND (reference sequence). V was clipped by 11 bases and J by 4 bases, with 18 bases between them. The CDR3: CAVGPRTEYNEQFF. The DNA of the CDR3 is TGTGCCGTTGGGCCCAGGACTGAGTACAATGAGCAGTTCTTC.

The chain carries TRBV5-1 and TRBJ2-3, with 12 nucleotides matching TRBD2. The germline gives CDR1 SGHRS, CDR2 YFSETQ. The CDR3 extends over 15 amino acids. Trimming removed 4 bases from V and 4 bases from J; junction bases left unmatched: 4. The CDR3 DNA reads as TGCGCCAGCAGCCCCGGGACTAGCGGGTCAGATACGCAGTATTTT. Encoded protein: CASSPGTSGSDTQYF.

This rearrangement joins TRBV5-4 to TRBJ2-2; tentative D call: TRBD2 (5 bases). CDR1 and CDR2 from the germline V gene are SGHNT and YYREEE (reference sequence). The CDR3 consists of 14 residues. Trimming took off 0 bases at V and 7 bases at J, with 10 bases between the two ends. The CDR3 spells CASSLGVSGGELFF. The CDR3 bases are TGTGCCAGCAGCTTGGGAGTAAGCGGCGGGGAGCTGTTTTTT.

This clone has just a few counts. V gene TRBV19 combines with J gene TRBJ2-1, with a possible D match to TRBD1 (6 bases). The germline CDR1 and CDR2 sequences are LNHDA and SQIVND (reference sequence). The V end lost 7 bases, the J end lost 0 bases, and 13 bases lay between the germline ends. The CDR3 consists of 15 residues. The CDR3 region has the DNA TGTGCCAGTAACGAGGACAGTAGCTCCTACAATGAGCAGTTCTTC. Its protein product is CASNEDSSSYNEQFF.

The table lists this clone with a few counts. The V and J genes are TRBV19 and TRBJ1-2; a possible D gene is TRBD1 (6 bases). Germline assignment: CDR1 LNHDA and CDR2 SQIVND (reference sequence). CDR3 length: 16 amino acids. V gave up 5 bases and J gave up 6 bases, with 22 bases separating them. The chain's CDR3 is CASSFSTGPSPDGYTF. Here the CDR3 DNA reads TGTGCCAGTAGTTTTTCGACAGGTCCAAGCCCCGATGGCTACACCTTC.

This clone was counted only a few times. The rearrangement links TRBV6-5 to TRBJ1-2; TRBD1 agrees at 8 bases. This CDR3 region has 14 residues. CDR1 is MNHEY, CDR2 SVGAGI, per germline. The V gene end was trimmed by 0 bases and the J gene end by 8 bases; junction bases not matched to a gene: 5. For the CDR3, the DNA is TGTGCCAGCAGTTACTCGACAGGGGTTCAAGGCTACACCTTC. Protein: CASSYSTGVQGYTF.

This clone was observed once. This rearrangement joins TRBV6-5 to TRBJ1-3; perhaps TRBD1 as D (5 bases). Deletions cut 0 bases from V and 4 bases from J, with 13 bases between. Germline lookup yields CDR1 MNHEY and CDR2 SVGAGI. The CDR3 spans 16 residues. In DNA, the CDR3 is TGTGCCAGCAGTTACTCGAAGGGGTTGGGGGGAAACACCATATATTTT. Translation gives CASSYSKGLGGNTIYF.

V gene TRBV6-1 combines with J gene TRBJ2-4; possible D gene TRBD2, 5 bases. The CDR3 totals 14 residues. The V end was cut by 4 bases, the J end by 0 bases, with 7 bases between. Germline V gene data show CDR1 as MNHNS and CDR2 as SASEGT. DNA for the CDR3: TGTGCCAGCAGTGTGACTATAGCCAAAAACATTCAGTACTTC. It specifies CASSVTIAKNIQYF.

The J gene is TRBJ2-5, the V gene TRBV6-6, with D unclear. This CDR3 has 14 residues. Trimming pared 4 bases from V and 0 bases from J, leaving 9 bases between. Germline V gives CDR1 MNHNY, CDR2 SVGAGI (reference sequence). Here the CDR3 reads CASSLVSNQETQYF. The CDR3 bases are TGTGCCAGCAGTTTAGTTTCAAACCAAGAGACCCAGTACTTC.

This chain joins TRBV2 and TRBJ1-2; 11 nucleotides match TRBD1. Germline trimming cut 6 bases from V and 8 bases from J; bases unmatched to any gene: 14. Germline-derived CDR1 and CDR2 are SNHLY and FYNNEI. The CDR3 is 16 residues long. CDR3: CASSERGQGAGLGYTF. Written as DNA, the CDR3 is TGTGCCAGCAGCGAAAGAGGACAGGGGGCGGGGTTGGGCTACACCTTC.